The clone carrying this T cell receptor beta chain has more than one count but fewer than ten. As yet, its antigen is unknown. These data are taken from a study of graft-versus-host responses after intestinal transplantation. The V end lost 5 bases, the J end lost 1 base, and 14 bases lay between the germline ends. CDR1 and CDR2 (germline): LNHDA, SQIVND (reference sequence). The CDR3 runs to 16 residues. TCRdb keeps only in-frame clones here, not all; method: immunoSEQ multiplex PCR. The sample carries about 38,000 clones, approximately 93% recorded once. Sequenced here: unstimulated CD4+ T cells sorted from spleen or lymph node cells, sampled before transplant. This clonotype originated in a human donor who was the organ donor for an intestinal transplant. The genes are TRBV19 and TRBJ1-4; the D gene is possibly TRBD1 (6 bases). The CDR3 DNA reads as TGTGCCAGTAGTTACAGGGTTGGAGGAACTAATGAAAAACTGTTTTTT. Translated, it gives CASSYRVGGTNEKLFF.